A single sample gave rise to the 23 T cell receptor beta chains below, sequenced in a study of T-cell reconstitution after alpha-beta-depleted transplantation in children. TCRbeta library preparation incorporated unique molecular identifiers. TCRdb processed the PCR reads anew with MiXCR; each CDR3 protein has one entry. The sample lists about 220,000 distinct CDR3 sequences, roughly 18% occurring once. The source material was PBMCs, mostly from graft donor cells, sampled 360 days after TCRalphabeta/CD19-depleted stem cell transplant. The receptors here all came from a male patient aged 2 to 10 who had a stem cell transplant for acute lymphoblastic leukemia, so the T cells may come from the graft donor.

There are a few counts of this clonotype. The chain uses TRBV5-6 and TRBJ2-3, with a weak D call TRBD1 (5 bases). The CDR3 sequence is 16 residues long. Germline V gene sequence: CDR1 SGHDT, CDR2 YYEEEE. Trimming removed 2 bases at V and 6 bases at J, with 19 bases between. The CDR3 DNA sequence: TGTGCCAGCAGCTTAGAGATAAGGGGTCCAGCGGATACGCAGTATTTT. Translation gives CASSLEIRGPADTQYF.

This clonotype was counted only a few times. The rearrangement joins TRBV20-1 to TRBJ2-7; TRBD2 matches at 10 bases. The CDR3 has 13 amino acids. V dropped 2 bases and J dropped 5; count of bases not matched to a gene: 3. CDR1 is DFQATT and CDR2 is SNEGSKA in the germline V gene (reference sequence). The CDR3 loop is CSARSSGSHEQYF. In DNA form, the CDR3 reads TGCAGTGCTAGATCTAGCGGGAGCCACGAGCAGTACTTC.

J is TRBJ1-2 and V is TRBV29-1; TRBD1 aligns across 7 bases. CDR1 and CDR2 (germline): SQVTM, ANQGSEA. The CDR3 is 14 amino acids. J was trimmed by 2 bases and V by 3 bases; bases with no gene match: 6. The CDR3 is CSVDVGQENYGYTF. CDR3 sequence (DNA): TGCAGCGTTGATGTAGGACAGGAGAACTATGGCTACACCTTC. The complete variable domain, with remaining parts taken from reference TRBV29-1 and TRBJ1-2, reads SAVISQKPSRDICQRGTSLTIQCQVDSQVTMMFWYRQQPGQSLTLIATANQGSEATYESGFVIDKFPISRPNLTFSTLTVSNMSPEDSSIYLCSVDVGQENYGYTFGSGTRLTVV.

The chain uses TRBV5-1 and TRBJ2-1, with D perhaps assigned TRBD1 or TRBD2 (6 bases each). Trimming left V 1 base short and J 5 bases short, with 10 bases between. The CDR3 loop spans 14 amino acids. CDR1 and CDR2 from the germline V gene are SGHRS and YFSETQ. In nucleotides, the CDR3 is TGCGCCAGCAGCTTGTTGGAGGGGGACAATGAGCAGTTCTTC. Translated: CASSLLEGDNEQFF.

The V call is TRBV5-1, the J call TRBJ2-7; maybe TRBD1 (5 bases). This CDR3 has 15 residues. Looked up from germline, CDR1 is SGHRS and CDR2 is YFSETQ. Deletions cut 5 bases from V and 3 bases from J, with 18 bases between. The CDR3 loop is CASSSRQIPLYEQYF. In DNA, the CDR3 is TGCGCCAGCAGTTCCAGACAGATTCCCCTCTACGAGCAGTACTTC.

This clonotype was picked up many times. This chain uses TRBV2 with TRBJ2-5, with TRBD2 as a possible D gene (5 bases). The CDR3 is 14 amino acids. Per germline, CDR1 SNHLY and CDR2 FYNNEI. V gave up 6 bases and J gave up 0 bases, with 11 bases separating them. CDR3 loop: CASRRTGDQETQYF. In nucleotides, the CDR3 is TGTGCCAGCAGACGAACCGGGGACCAAGAGACCCAGTACTTC. The variable domain in full, completed from reference TRBV2 and TRBJ2-5, reads EPEVTQTPSHQVTQMGQEVILRCVPISNHLYFYWYRQILGQKVEFLVSFYNNEISEKSEIFDDQFSVERPDGSNFTLKIRSTKLEDSAMYFCASRRTGDQETQYFGPGTRLLVL.

This clonotype was seen a handful of times. The chain joins TRBV13 to TRBJ2-2; D is unclear. Germline CDR1 is PRHDT and CDR2 is FYEKMQ (reference sequence). CDR3 length equals 16 residues. Deletions cut 5 bases from V and 1 base from J, with 14 bases between. CDR3 nucleotides: TGTGCCAGCAGCCGCAGCTTATCGGTGAACACCGGGGAGCTGTTTTTT. Translation: CASSRSLSVNTGELFF.

The CDR3 spells CASSLAPRQGGGNEQFF. CDR3 nucleotides: TGTGCCAGCAGCTTAGCCCCTCGACAGGGAGGGGGCAATGAGCAGTTCTTC. The rearrangement uses TRBV7-9 and TRBJ2-1, with D tentatively TRBD1 or TRBD2 (7 bases each). Germline V CDR1 and CDR2: SEHNR, FQNEAQ (reference sequence). This CDR3 is 17 amino acids long. Trimming removed 0 bases at V and 6 bases at J, with 18 bases between.

This clonotype showed up just a few times. V gene TRBV7-8 combines with J gene TRBJ2-3; 11 nucleotides align to TRBD2. This CDR3 is built from 15 residues. Germline V lookup: CDR1 SGHVS, CDR2 FQNEAQ. Unmatched junction bases numbered 6, after V lost 5 bases and J lost 5 bases. CDR3 nucleotide sequence: TGTGCCAGCAGCCTCTATCTAGCGGGGGGAGATACGCAGTATTTT. Translated: CASSLYLAGGDTQYF.

The table lists this clonotype with many counts. This chain connects TRBV11-2 to TRBJ2-1; 11 bases fit TRBD2. Looked up from germline, CDR1 is SGHAT and CDR2 is FQNNGV. The junction had 8 bases not matched to a gene; V was cut back by 4 bases and J by 0 bases. The CDR3 sequence is 18 residues long. The CDR3 DNA reads as TGTGCCAGCAGCTACCCTAGCGGGGGGCCAAGCTCCTACAATGAGCAGTTCTTC. Its protein is CASSYPSGGPSSYNEQFF. The entire variable domain, with the rest obtained from reference TRBV11-2 and TRBJ2-1, is as follows: EAGVAQSPRYKIIEKRQSVAFWCNPISGHATLYWYQQILGQGPKLLIQFQNNGVVDDSQLPKDRFSAERLKGVDSTLKIQPAKLEDSAVYLCASSYPSGGPSSYNEQFFGPGTRLTVL.

In this sample, this clonotype turned up a few times. This chain's CDR3 is CASSFPNLRDRGQVVYF. The CDR3 region has the DNA TGTGCCAGCAGCTTCCCGAACCTCCGGGACAGGGGGCAGGTGGTGTACTTC. This chain joins TRBV11-2 and TRBJ2-5; 12 bases fit TRBD1. Per the germline V gene, CDR1 is SGHAT and CDR2 is FQNNGV. CDR3 length equals 17 residues. The trim removed 3 bases at V and 13 bases at J, leaving 18 bases unmatched.

In this sample, this clonotype turned up once. This chain links TRBV15 with TRBJ2-3; D remains ambiguous. CDR1 and CDR2 (germline): LNHNV, YYDKDF (reference sequence). The CDR3 covers 10 residues. Trimming cost V 5 bases and J 8 bases, with 5 bases left between them. CDR3 amino acids: CATSGSTQYF. The CDR3 DNA is TGTGCCACCAGCGGTAGTACGCAGTATTTT.

A few counts support this clonotype. The gene calls are TRBV2 and TRBJ1-1; TRBD1 agrees at 7 bases. The V gene's germline CDR1 is SNHLY and CDR2 FYNNEI. Trimming removed 10 bases from V and 1 base from J; junction bases left unmatched: 9. The CDR3 is made up of 14 amino acids. The CDR3 DNA follows: TGTGCCAACTCGGAGGCAGGGGGGAACACTGAAGCTTTCTTT. This encodes CANSEAGGNTEAFF.

The rearrangement links TRBV2 to TRBJ2-3; 8 bases align to TRBD2. CDR1 is SNHLY and CDR2 is FYNNEI in the germline V gene. Germline trimming cut 0 bases from V and 4 bases from J; bases unmatched to any gene: 3. The CDR3 extends over 15 amino acids. The CDR3 DNA reads TGTGCCAGCAGTGAAGCTAGCGGGGCCCCAGATACGCAGTATTTT. Amino acid sequence: CASSEASGAPDTQYF.

This chain uses TRBV20-1 with TRBJ1-5; D unclear. Germline CDR1 is DFQATT and CDR2 is SNEGSKA (reference sequence). V was clipped by 0 bases and J by 6 bases, with 21 bases between them. This CDR3 is 17 amino acids long. The CDR3 spells CSARDREWGGNTQPQHF. CDR3 nucleotides: TGCAGTGCTAGAGATCGGGAATGGGGAGGGAATACTCAGCCCCAGCATTTT.

This clonotype was detected only a few times. This chain uses TRBV20-1 with TRBJ2-3; 14 nucleotides match TRBD2. This CDR3 region has 14 residues. The V and J ends lost 1 base and 10 bases, in that order; junction bases with no gene match: 4. Germline values: CDR1 DFQATT, CDR2 SNEGSKA (reference sequence). The CDR3, as DNA: TGCAGTGCTAGAGCCGGGACTAGCGGGGGAGCGCAGTATTTT. As protein: CSARAGTSGGAQYF.

This clonotype was seen only a few times. The chain has TRBV6-1 and TRBJ1-1; 9 nucleotides line up with TRBD1. This CDR3 region has 15 residues. The ends lost 6 bases at V and 3 bases at J; junction bases unmatched: 8. Germline CDR1 is MNHNS and CDR2 is SASEGT. The CDR3 bases are TGTGCCAGCAGGGGTGGGACAGGGAAGGACACTGAAGCTTTCTTT. Residues: CASRGGTGKDTEAFF.

V is TRBV20-1 and J is TRBJ1-5; perhaps TRBD1 as D (5 bases). V shed 3 bases and J shed 3 bases, with 24 bases lying between them. Germline CDR1 and CDR2: DFQATT and SNEGSKA (reference sequence). This CDR3 has 18 residues. The CDR3 DNA reads as TGCAGTGCTAGTCAGAGCTGGTTCCCGGGACGGACCAATCAGCCCCAGCATTTT. Protein: CSASQSWFPGRTNQPQHF.

The chain links TRBV7-8 to TRBJ2-2, with 10 bases matching TRBD2. Germline trimming cut 5 bases from V and 4 bases from J; bases unmatched to any gene: 4. CDR1 SGHVS and CDR2 FQNEAQ come from the germline V gene. This CDR3 contains 15 residues. The CDR3 region has the DNA TGTGCCAGCAGCAGCGGGGGGGGAGGCACCGGGGAGCTGTTTTTT. Encoded protein: CASSSGGGGTGELFF.

V gene TRBV12-3 or TRBV12-4 combines with J gene TRBJ2-4; no firm D call. V lost 0 bases and J 1 base, leaving 10 bases between the germline ends. The CDR3 covers 16 residues. CDR3 amino acids: CASSLASLQAKNIQYF. Here the CDR3 DNA reads TGTGCCAGCAGTTTAGCCTCCCTACAGGCCAAAAACATTCAGTACTTC.

The chain couples TRBV20-1 to TRBJ2-1; 9 nucleotides match TRBD1. CDR3 length: 19 residues. The germline CDR1 and CDR2 sequences are DFQATT and SNEGSKA (reference sequence). With 5 bases clipped from V and 0 bases from J, the junction kept 17 bases outside the gene matches. The CDR3 DNA follows: TGCAGTGCTTCTACTCCACAGGGGGCTCTCGGGAGCTCCTACAATGAGCAGTTCTTC. It codes for CSASTPQGALGSSYNEQFF.

The J gene is TRBJ1-5, the V gene TRBV7-8; 11 bases are shared with TRBD1. The CDR3 runs 17 residues. After removal of 1 base from V and 6 bases from J, the junction contained 8 bases not matched to a gene. The V gene's germline CDR1 is SGHVS and CDR2 FQNEAQ. CDR3 region: CASSLGAGQGAVQPQHF. The DNA for the CDR3 is TGTGCCAGCAGCTTAGGCGCCGGACAGGGGGCAGTTCAGCCCCAGCATTTT.

This clonotype was detected a few times. The V and J genes are TRBV10-3 and TRBJ1-2; D is ambiguous. Germline CDR1 and CDR2: ENHRY and SYGVKD. The CDR3 extends over 16 amino acids. V lost 10 bases to trimming and J lost 0 bases, with 21 bases between them. CDR3: CATWAFKRIPNYGYTF. In DNA form, the CDR3 reads TGTGCCACGTGGGCCTTTAAGCGGATTCCTAACTATGGCTACACCTTC.